The present TCR beta chain was sequenced within a study of shared clonotypes between healthy human individuals. Naive CD8 populations comprised CD45RO-negative cells positively selected for CCR7, excluding terminally differentiated effector memory CD45RA+ cells. V was clipped by 5 bases and J by 1 base, with 9 bases between them. The V gene's germline CDR1 is WNHNN and CDR2 SYGVQD (reference sequence). The CDR3 runs to 13 residues. In the case of this clone: As yet, its antigen is unknown.

Assay: immunoSEQ multiplex PCR; the TCRdb copy retains only in-frame clones and omits some. The sample has some 630,000 clones; 96% are singletons. Study-wide findings and caveats: Despite large depth, sorted-subset datasets appeared incompletely sequenced. The sharing of about 5% of naive CD4 clonotypes was seen across a handful of donors. Blood was the sole source, and tissue repertoires probably differ.

The specimen was naive CD8+ T cells sorted from blood. V usage is TRBV10-1 and J usage is TRBJ2-7; D not resolved. This sequence originates from a woman aged 25-40 years in good health. The CDR3 DNA reads as TGCGCCAGCAGTCGGGCCGGTTCCTACGAGCAGTACTTC. Translation gives CASSRAGSYEQYF.